This T cell receptor (beta chain) was identified during a study of blood T cells in healthy people across ages. For the second PCR, which ran for 7 to 11 cycles, a sample-barcoded 5' primer and a J-beta primer mix were used. A tag from a template-switch adaptor with 12 random nucleotides marked each cDNA molecule. Using its own MiXCR run on the 5' RACE reads, TCRdb lists one record per CDR3 protein. In the table there are some 1.4 million distinct CDR3 sequences, around 39% of which are singletons. Donors each provided about 9.5 milliliters of peripheral blood. V lost 7 bases and J lost 7, with 11 bases in between. Germline V CDR1 and CDR2: SGHRS, YFSETQ. This CDR3 region has 11 residues.

The chain joins TRBV5-1 to TRBJ1-2; D is uncertain. This TCR was recovered from a woman under 30 in good health. Sequencing was done on a sample of blood. Here the CDR3 reads CASGEGGGYTF. DNA for the CDR3: TGCGCCAGCGGTGAGGGAGGTGGCTACACCTTC.